A single count supports the clone carrying this T cell receptor (beta chain). Its antigen is not known. The record originates from a study of graft-versus-host responses after intestinal transplantation. Study details: Recipients had transplants, and these were multivisceral, liver-intestinal, or isolated intestinal.

V trimming: 3 bases; J trimming: 4 bases; junction bases outside the gene matches: 5. This CDR3 region has 14 residues. CDR1 and CDR2 (germline): SGHTA, FQGNSA. Method: immunoSEQ multiplex PCR; TCRdb's copy keeps in-frame clones and lacks some. The repertoire includes around 55,000 clones, roughly nine tenths of them detected once, and 0.55% to 0.8% sits in the top ten. The sample was unstimulated CD4+ T cells sorted from spleen or lymph node cells, taken before transplant. The source of this sequence is a human donor who was the organ donor for an intestinal transplant. The V call is TRBV7-2, the J call TRBJ2-5; 7 bases map to TRBD1. The CDR3 sequence is CASSFRQGLETQYF. The CDR3 DNA sequence: TGTGCCAGCAGCTTCCGACAGGGTCTAGAGACCCAGTACTTC.